This TCR beta chain was recovered during a study of shared clonotypes between healthy human individuals. In germline, CDR1 is MNHEY, CDR2 SVGAGI. V gave up 5 bases and J gave up 1 base, with 15 bases separating them. The CDR3 runs to 15 residues. General observations from the study: Naive CD4 clonotypes overlapped across several donors at around 5%.

TCRdb's copy holds only in-frame clones and misses some; the assay was immunoSEQ multiplex PCR. There are some 2,100,000 clones in the sample; nearly 97% occur only once, and 0.13% lies in the top ten. Division of CD4+ cells produced a CD45RA+ naive subset and a CD45RA-negative memory subset. As regards this clone: What it binds is unknown.

This clonotype was obtained from a young man in good health. The chain carries TRBV6-5 and TRBJ2-7, with D tentatively TRBD1 (6 bases). Specimen: naive CD4+ T cells sorted from blood. Subset defined: CD45RA+ positively selected. The CDR3 sequence: CASSPQGLGSYEQYF. DNA for the CDR3: TGTGCCAGCAGTCCCCAGGGGTTGGGGTCCTACGAGCAGTACTTC.